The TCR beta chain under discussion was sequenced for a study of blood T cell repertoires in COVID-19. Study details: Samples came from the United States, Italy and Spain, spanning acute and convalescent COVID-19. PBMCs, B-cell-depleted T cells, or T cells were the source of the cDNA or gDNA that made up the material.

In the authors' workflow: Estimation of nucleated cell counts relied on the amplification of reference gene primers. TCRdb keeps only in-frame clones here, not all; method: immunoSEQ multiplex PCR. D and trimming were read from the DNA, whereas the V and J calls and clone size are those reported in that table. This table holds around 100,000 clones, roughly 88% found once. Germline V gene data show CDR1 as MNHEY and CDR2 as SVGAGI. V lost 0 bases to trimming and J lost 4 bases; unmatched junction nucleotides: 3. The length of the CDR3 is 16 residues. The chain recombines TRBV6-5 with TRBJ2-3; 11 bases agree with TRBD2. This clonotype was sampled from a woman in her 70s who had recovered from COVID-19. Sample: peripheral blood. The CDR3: CASSYSKLAGADTQYF. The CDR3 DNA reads TGTGCCAGCAGTTACTCCAAACTAGCGGGAGCAGATACGCAGTATTTT.